This is a list of T cell receptor beta chains from one sample in a study of control samples from healthy donors and cancer patients. Assay: immunoSEQ multiplex PCR; the TCRdb copy retains only in-frame clones and omits some. The sample holds roughly 150,000 clones, around 86% seen once. Specimen: blood. These receptors were obtained from a man aged 30 to 39 in good health. The CDR3 runs from the conserved cysteine through the conserved F or W. D genes are given only for firm matches. The size field is filled for only some rows; it gives once, few, many or a size class.

v_gene,d_gene,j_gene,abundance,CDR3nt,CDR3aa
TRBV11-1,-,TRBJ2-5,-,TGTGCCAGCAGCTTAGCGCTCGGTCAAGAGACCCAGTACTTC,CASSLALGQETQYF
TRBV11-2,TRBD2,TRBJ2-1,-,TGTGCCAGCAGCTTAGCCTCCTGGCGGGAGGGCCTAACTCGAGGTGAGCAGTTCTTC,CASSLASWREGLTRGEQFF
TRBV28,-,TRBJ1-1,few,TGTGCCAGCAATGAGGGCTTTAGGGCTGAAGCTTTCTTT,CASNEGFRAEAFF
TRBV3-1/TRBV3-2,TRBD2,TRBJ2-2,-,TGTGCCAGCAGCCAAGATATCGGCGGGAGGGCCGGCGGGGAGCTGTTTTTT,CASSQDIGGRAGGELFF
TRBV11-2,-,TRBJ1-3,-,TGTGCCAGCAGCTTAGACCGTGGAAACACCATATATTTT,CASSLDRGNTIYF
TRBV5-1,TRBD1,TRBJ2-6,-,TGCGCCAGCAGCTTGGCCCCGGGACAGGGATTAGGGAGCTCTGGGGCCAACGTCCTGACTTTC,CASSLAPGQGLGSSGANVLTF
TRBV30,-,TRBJ2-2,-,TGTGCCACCCAATTTTCACGCACCGGGGAGCTGTTTTTT,CATQFSRTGELFF
TRBV15,-,TRBJ2-7,-,TGTGCCACCAGCAGAGACACGGAGGGAACCTACGAGCAGTACTTC,CATSRDTEGTYEQYF
TRBV7-9,-,TRBJ2-7,-,TGTGCCAGCAGCTTAAGCACGCTGAGGGTGCAGTACTTC,CASSLSTLRVQYF
TRBV19,-,TRBJ1-4,-,TGTGCCAGTAGCGCTCGGTGGGGGGCGGATGAAAAACTGTTTTTT,CASSARWGADEKLFF
TRBV25-1,-,TRBJ1-5,few,TGTGCCAGCAGTGTTGCGGGCGTCAATCAGCCCCAGCATTTT,CASSVAGVNQPQHF
TRBV9,-,TRBJ1-1,-,TGTGCCAGCAGCGCCAGGACTGAAACTGAAGCTTTCTTT,CASSARTETEAFF
TRBV7-2,TRBD1,TRBJ1-2,-,TGTGCCAGCAGCTTGGACAGGGGCAATGGCTACACCTTC,CASSLDRGNGYTF
TRBV12-5,-,TRBJ1-1,-,TGTGCTAGTGGTTTGGTTCGATATGGGGGGGCCTTGAACACTGAAGCTTTCTTT,CASGLVRYGGALNTEAFF
TRBV11-3,-,TRBJ1-1,-,TGTGCCAGCAGCTTACAGGGCACTGAAGCTTTCTTT,CASSLQGTEAFF
TRBV6-2/TRBV6-3,-,TRBJ2-7,few,TGTGCCAGCAGTCGTCCTCCGGGTTCCCTAGGGGAGCAGTACTTC,CASSRPPGSLGEQYF
TRBV5-1,-,TRBJ1-5,few,TGCGCCAGCAGCGACGGTCCCGGGCAGCCCCAGCATTTT,CASSDGPGQPQHF
TRBV29-1,-,TRBJ2-2,-,TGCAGCGTTGAATCTCTGAACACCGGGGAGCTGTTTTTT,CSVESLNTGELFF
TRBV19,-,TRBJ1-5,-,TGTGCCAGTAGTAACGGGGGGGGGTTCAATCAGCCCCAGCATTTT,CASSNGGGFNQPQHF
TRBV4-1,-,TRBJ2-1,-,TGCGCCAGCAGCCAAGGGGGAACGGCTAGCCGATCCAATGAGCAGTTCTTC,CASSQGGTASRSNEQFF
TRBV27,-,TRBJ2-7,-,TGTGCCAGCAGCCACAGGGGAGGCTACGAGCAGTACTTC,CASSHRGGYEQYF
TRBV4-3,TRBD2,TRBJ2-1,-,TGCGCCAGCAGCCAAGCTACTAGCGGTCCTCCCTACAATGAGCAGTTCTTC,CASSQATSGPPYNEQFF
TRBV6-6,TRBD1,TRBJ1-6,-,TGTGCCAGCATCAAAACAGGGGCGCCGGATTCACCCCTCCACTTT,CASIKTGAPDSPLHF
TRBV9,-,TRBJ2-3,-,TGTGCCAGCAGCGTAGGATCCGCGGCTGAATCTACGCAGTATTTT,CASSVGSAAESTQYF
TRBV5-4,-,TRBJ2-7,-,TGTGCCAGCAGCTTCGGGGACGAGCAGTACTTC,CASSFGDEQYF
TRBV9,-,TRBJ2-5,-,TGTGCCAGCAGCCTAAGGAGTAGAGAGACCCAGTACTTC,CASSLRSRETQYF
TRBV4-3,-,TRBJ1-4,-,TGCGCCAGCAGCCAAGTGTATAGGGCGGTGGCTAATGAAAAACTGTTTTTT,CASSQVYRAVANEKLFF
TRBV6-5,TRBD2,TRBJ2-7,-,TGTGCCAGCAGTTACTCCGGACTAGCAGCCTACGAGCAGTACTTC,CASSYSGLAAYEQYF
TRBV6-2/TRBV6-3,TRBD1,TRBJ1-1,few,TGTGCCAGCAGTTACGACAGGGGGATTTGGACTGAAGCTTTCTTT,CASSYDRGIWTEAFF
TRBV30,-,TRBJ2-7,-,TGTGCCTGGAGTAGGGCAGGGGTATACGAGCAGTACTTC,CAWSRAGVYEQYF